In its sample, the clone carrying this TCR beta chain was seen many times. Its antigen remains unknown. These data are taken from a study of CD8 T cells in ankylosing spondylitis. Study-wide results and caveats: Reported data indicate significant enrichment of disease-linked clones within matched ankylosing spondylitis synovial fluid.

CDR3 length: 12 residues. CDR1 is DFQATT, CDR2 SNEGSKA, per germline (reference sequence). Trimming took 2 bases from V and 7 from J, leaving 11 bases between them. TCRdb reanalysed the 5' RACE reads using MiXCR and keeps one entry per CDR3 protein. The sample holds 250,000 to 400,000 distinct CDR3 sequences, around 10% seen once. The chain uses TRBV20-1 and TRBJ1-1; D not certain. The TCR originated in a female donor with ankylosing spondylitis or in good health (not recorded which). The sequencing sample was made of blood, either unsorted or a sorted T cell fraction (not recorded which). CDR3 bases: TGCAGTGCTAGACAGGCGCTCGGTGAAGCTTTCTTT. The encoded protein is CSARQALGEAFF.